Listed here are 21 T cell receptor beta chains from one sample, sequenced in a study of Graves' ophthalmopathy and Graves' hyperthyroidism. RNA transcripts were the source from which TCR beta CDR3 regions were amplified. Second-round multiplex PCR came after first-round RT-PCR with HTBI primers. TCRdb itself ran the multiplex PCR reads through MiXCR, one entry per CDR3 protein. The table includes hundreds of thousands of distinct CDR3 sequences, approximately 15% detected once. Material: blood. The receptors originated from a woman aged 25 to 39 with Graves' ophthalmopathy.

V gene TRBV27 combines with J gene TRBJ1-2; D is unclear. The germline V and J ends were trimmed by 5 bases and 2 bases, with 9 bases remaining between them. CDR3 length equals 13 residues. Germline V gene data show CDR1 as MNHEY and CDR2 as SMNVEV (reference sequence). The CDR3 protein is CASSTSANYGYTF. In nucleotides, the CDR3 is TGTGCCAGCAGTACGTCCGCGAACTATGGCTACACCTTC.

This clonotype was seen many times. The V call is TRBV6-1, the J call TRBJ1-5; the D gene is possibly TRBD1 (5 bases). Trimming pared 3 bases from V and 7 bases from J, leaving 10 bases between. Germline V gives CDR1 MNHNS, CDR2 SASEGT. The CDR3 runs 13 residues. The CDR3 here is CASSETRGQPQHF. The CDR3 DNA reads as TGTGCCAGCAGTGAGACGCGGGGGCAGCCCCAGCATTTT.

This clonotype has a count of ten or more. The DNA of the CDR3 is TGTGCCAGCAGCTCGGAGCTCAATGGCTACACCTTC. Amino acids: CASSSELNGYTF. V and J are TRBV6-1 and TRBJ1-2; D gene uncertain. CDR3 length: 12 residues. The germline V gene encodes CDR1 MNHNS and CDR2 SASEGT. The V and J ends lost 6 bases and 6 bases respectively, with 11 bases between them.

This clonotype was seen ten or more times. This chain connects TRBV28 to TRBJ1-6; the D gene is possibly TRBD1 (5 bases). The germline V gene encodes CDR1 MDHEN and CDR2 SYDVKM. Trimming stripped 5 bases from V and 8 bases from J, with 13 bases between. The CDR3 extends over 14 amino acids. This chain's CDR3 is CASSAGTSYSPLHF. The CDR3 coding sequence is TGTGCCAGCAGTGCCGGGACGTCATATTCACCCCTCCACTTT.

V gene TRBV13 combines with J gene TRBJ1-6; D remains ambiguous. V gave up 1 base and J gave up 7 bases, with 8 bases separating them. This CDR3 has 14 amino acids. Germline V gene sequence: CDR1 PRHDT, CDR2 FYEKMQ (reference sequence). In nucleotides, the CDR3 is TGTGCCAGCAGCTTAGAACAAATAAATTCACCCCTCCACTTT. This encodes CASSLEQINSPLHF.

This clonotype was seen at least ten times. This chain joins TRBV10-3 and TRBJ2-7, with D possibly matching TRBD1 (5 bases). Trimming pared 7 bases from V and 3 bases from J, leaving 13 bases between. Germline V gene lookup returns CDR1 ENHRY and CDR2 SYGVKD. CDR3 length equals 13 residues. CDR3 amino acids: CAIKGHTLYEQYF. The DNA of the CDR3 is TGTGCCATCAAAGGACATACCCTCTACGAGCAGTACTTC.

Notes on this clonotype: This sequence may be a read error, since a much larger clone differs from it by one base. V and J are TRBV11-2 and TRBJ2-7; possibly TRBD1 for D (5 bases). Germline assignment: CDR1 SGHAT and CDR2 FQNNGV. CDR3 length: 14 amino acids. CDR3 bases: TGTGCCTGCAGCTTAGGCCAGACAGTCTACGAGCAGTACTTC. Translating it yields CACSLGQTVYEQYF. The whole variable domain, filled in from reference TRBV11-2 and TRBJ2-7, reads EAGVAQSPRYKIIEKRQSVAFWCNPISGHATLYWYQQILGQGPKLLIQFQNNGVVDDSQLPKDRFSAERLKGVDSTLKIQPAKLEDSAVYLCACSLGQTVYEQYFGPGTRLTVT.

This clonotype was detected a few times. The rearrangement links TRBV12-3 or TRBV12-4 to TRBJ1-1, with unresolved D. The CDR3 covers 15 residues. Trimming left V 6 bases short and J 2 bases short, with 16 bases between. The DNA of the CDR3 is TGTGCCAGCAGAGGTGACGCAAGCTTCAACACTGAAGCTTTCTTT. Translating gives CASRGDASFNTEAFF.

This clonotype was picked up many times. The CDR3 region is CSAIRDSPNTEAFF. For the CDR3, the DNA is TGCAGTGCGATTAGGGACAGCCCGAACACTGAAGCTTTCTTT. The V gene is TRBV20-1, the J gene TRBJ1-1; 7 bases agree with TRBD1. The CDR3 contains 14 residues. The V gene's germline CDR1 is DFQATT and CDR2 SNEGSKA (reference sequence). Trimming took 6 bases from V and 1 from J; bases not matched to a gene: 8.

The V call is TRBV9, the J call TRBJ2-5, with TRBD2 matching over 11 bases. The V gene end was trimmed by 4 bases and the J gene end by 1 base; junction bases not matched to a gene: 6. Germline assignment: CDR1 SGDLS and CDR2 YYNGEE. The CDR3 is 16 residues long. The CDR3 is CASSLRTSGFQETQYF. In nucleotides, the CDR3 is TGTGCCAGCAGCCTTCGGACTAGCGGGTTCCAAGAGACCCAGTACTTC.

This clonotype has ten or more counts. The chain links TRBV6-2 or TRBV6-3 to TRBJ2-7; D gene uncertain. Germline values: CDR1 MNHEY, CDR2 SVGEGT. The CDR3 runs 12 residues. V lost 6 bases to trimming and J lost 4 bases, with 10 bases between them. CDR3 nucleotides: TGTGCCAGCAGCTCCCGGCAGTACGAGCAGTACTTC. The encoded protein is CASSSRQYEQYF.

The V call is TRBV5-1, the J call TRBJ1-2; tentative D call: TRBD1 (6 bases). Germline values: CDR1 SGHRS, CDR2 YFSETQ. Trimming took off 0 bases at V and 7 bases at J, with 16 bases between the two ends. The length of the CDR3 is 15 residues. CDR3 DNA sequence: TGCGCCAGCAGCTTGGAGTTAAGGGGGGCCAGTGGCTACACCTTC. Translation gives CASSLELRGASGYTF.

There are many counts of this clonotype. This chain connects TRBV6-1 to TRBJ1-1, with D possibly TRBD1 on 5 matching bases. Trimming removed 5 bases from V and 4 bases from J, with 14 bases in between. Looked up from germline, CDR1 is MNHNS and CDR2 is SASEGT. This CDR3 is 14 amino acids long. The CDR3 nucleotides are TGTGCCAGCAGTCCACTGCCCGGGGCCACTGAAGCTTTCTTT. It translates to CASSPLPGATEAFF.

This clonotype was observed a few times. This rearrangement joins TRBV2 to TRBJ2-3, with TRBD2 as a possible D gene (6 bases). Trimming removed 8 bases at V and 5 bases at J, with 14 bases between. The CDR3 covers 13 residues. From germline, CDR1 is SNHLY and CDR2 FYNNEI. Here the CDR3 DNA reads TGTGCCAGCGGGAGGCAATCAGGAGATACGCAGTATTTT. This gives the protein CASGRQSGDTQYF.

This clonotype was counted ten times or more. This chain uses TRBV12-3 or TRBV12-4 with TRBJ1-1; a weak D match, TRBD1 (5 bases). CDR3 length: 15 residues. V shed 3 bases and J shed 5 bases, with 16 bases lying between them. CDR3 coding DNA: TGTGCCAGCAGTTTTTGGGGACGGATCATAACTGAAGCTTTCTTT. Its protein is CASSFWGRIITEAFF.

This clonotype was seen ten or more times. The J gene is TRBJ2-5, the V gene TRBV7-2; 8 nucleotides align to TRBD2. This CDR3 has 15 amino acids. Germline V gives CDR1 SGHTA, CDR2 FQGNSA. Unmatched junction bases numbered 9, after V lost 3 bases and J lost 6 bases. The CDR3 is CASSFPRGGIKTQYF. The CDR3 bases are TGTGCCAGCAGCTTCCCTCGGGGGGGCATAAAGACCCAGTACTTC. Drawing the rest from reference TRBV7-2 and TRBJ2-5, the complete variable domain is GAGVSQSPSNKVTEKGKDVELRCDPISGHTALYWYRQSLGQGLEFLIYFQGNSAPDKSGLPSDRFSAERTGGSVSTLTIQRTQQEDSAVYLCASSFPRGGIKTQYFGPGTRLLVL.

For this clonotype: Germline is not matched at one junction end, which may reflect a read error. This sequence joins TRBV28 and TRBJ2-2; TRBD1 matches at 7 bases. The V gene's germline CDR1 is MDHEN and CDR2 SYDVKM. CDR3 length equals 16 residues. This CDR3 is CASSLFGDRVTGVLFF. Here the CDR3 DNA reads TGTGCCAGCAGTTTATTCGGCGACAGGGTTACCGGGGTGCTGTTTTTT.

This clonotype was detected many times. The CDR3 here is CASSSGWDRREQYF. CDR3 sequence (DNA): TGTGCCAGCAGTTCCGGATGGGACAGGCGCGAGCAGTACTTC. The chain carries TRBV28 and TRBJ2-7; the match to TRBD1 covers 8 bases. Trimming removed 4 bases from V and 6 bases from J; junction bases left unmatched: 8. The CDR3 is 14 amino acids. Germline V CDR1 and CDR2: MDHEN, SYDVKM.

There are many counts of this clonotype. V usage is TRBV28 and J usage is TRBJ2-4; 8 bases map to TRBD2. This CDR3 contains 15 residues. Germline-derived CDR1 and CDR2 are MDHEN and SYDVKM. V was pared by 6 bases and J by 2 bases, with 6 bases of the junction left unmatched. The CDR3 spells CASRQTSDPKNIQYF. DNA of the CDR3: TGTGCCAGCAGGCAGACTAGCGACCCCAAAAACATTCAGTACTTC.

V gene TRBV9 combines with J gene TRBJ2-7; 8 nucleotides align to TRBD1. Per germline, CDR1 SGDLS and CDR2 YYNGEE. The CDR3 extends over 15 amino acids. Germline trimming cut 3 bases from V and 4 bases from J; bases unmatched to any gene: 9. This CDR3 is CASSGQGIASYEQYF. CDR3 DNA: TGTGCCAGCAGCGGACAGGGGATTGCATCTTACGAGCAGTACTTC. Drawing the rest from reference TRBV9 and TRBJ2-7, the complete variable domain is DSGVTQTPKHLITATGQRVTLRCSPRSGDLSVYWYQQSLDQGLQFLIQYYNGEERAKGNILERFSAQQFPDLHSELNLSSLELGDSALYFCASSGQGIASYEQYFGPGTRLTVT.

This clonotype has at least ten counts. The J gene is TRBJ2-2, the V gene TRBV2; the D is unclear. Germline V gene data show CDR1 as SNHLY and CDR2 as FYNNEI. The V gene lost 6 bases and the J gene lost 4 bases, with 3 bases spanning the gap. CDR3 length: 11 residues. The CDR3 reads CASRVTGELFF. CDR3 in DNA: TGTGCCAGCAGGGTCACCGGGGAGCTGTTTTTT.